What follows are 30 T cell receptor beta chains derived from one specimen sequenced in a study of cytomegalovirus exposure and HLA in healthy donors. Both 60 Vbeta primers and 13 Jbeta primers went into the PCR. Profiled with immunoSEQ multiplex PCR; TCRdb holds only in-frame clones, not every one. The sample contains around 170,000 clones, around 85% of which appear only once. The sample consisted of PBMCs. These receptors all stem from a man aged 45-65 years in good health and CMV-seropositive.

The chain recombines TRBV2 with TRBJ1-1; 7 bases line up with TRBD1. The CDR3 totals 13 residues. In germline, CDR1 is SNHLY, CDR2 FYNNEI. V lost 2 bases, J lost 7 bases, and 4 bases stayed unmatched. The CDR3 protein is CASSETRQGEAFF. The CDR3 nucleotides are TGTGCCAGCAGTGAAACCCGACAGGGTGAAGCTTTCTTT.

This clone occurred once. The chain joins TRBV19 to TRBJ2-7, with D possibly being TRBD2 (6 bases). Trimming left V 1 base short and J 7 bases short, with 11 bases between. The germline CDR1 and CDR2 sequences are LNHDA and SQIVND (reference sequence). This CDR3 has 13 residues. The CDR3 region has the DNA TGTGCCAGTAGTATAGTCGAGGGAGGAGAGCAGTACTTC. Amino acids: CASSIVEGGEQYF.

This clone was seen only once. The V gene is TRBV7-9, the J gene TRBJ1-1; tentative D call: TRBD1 (5 bases). Looked up from germline, CDR1 is SEHNR and CDR2 is FQNEAQ (reference sequence). V was pared by 4 bases and J by 2 bases, with 14 bases between. The CDR3 is 15 residues long. CDR3 loop: CASSSGQGSNTEAFF. The CDR3, as DNA: TGTGCCAGCAGCTCAGGGCAGGGTTCCAACACTGAAGCTTTCTTT.

V usage is TRBV6-5 and J usage is TRBJ2-2; 7 positions agree with TRBD2. The V segment lost 7 bases and the J segment 5 bases; nucleotides outside the gene matches: 7. This CDR3 is 14 amino acids long. The germline gives CDR1 MNHEY, CDR2 SVGAGI. The DNA for the CDR3 is TGTGCCAGCAACAAAGGACTAGGGACCGGGGAGCTGTTTTTT. It codes for CASNKGLGTGELFF.

The chain employs TRBV5-5 and TRBJ1-6; TRBD1 aligns across 8 bases. V shed 4 bases, J shed 8 bases, and the junction held 8 bases outside the gene matches. The CDR3 length is 15 residues. CDR1 SGHKS and CDR2 YYEKEE come from the germline V gene (reference sequence). The CDR3 DNA follows: TGTGCCAGCAGCCTCTGGACAGGGTGGGATTCACCCCTCCACTTT. Translating gives CASSLWTGWDSPLHF.

V gene TRBV5-1 combines with J gene TRBJ1-4; TRBD1 is a possible D gene (6 bases). Germline loops: CDR1 SGHRS, CDR2 YFSETQ. The CDR3 runs 16 residues. V was clipped by 4 bases and J by 8 bases, with 21 bases between them. The CDR3 spells CASSPGTGLLGEKLFF. CDR3 bases: TGCGCCAGCAGCCCCGGAACAGGGTTACTAGGGGAAAAACTGTTTTTT.

The chain uses TRBV9 and TRBJ2-3; a possible D gene is TRBD2 (5 bases). V gave up 0 bases and J gave up 7 bases, with 12 bases separating them. The germline gives CDR1 SGDLS, CDR2 YYNGEE. The CDR3 is 14 amino acids. CDR3: CASSVGASRNTQYF. The DNA of the CDR3 is TGTGCCAGCAGCGTAGGGGCTAGCCGTAATACGCAGTATTTT.

V and J are TRBV5-4 and TRBJ1-1; 10 positions match TRBD1. V lost 4 bases to trimming and J lost 5 bases; unmatched junction nucleotides: 11. The CDR3 has 16 amino acids. Germline V gene lookup returns CDR1 SGHNT and CDR2 YYREEE (reference sequence). Here the CDR3 reads CASSPRQGAPYTEAFF. The CDR3 nucleotides read TGTGCCAGCAGCCCAAGACAGGGGGCTCCGTATACTGAAGCTTTCTTT. The variable domain in full, completed from reference TRBV5-4 and TRBJ1-1, reads ETGVTQSPTHLIKTRGQQVTLRCSSQSGHNTVSWYQQALGQGPQFIFQYYREEENGRGNFPPRFSGLQFPNYSSELNVNALELDDSALYLCASSPRQGAPYTEAFFGQGTRLTVV.

This clone was recorded a few times. The chain combines TRBV27 with TRBJ1-5; 8 bases fit TRBD1. This CDR3 has 14 amino acids. Per germline, CDR1 MNHEY and CDR2 SMNVEV (reference sequence). Trimming took 7 bases from V and 2 from J; bases not matched to a gene: 4. The CDR3 protein is CASKGGQGNQPQHF. The DNA for the CDR3 is TGTGCCAGCAAGGGGGGACAGGGCAATCAGCCCCAGCATTTT.

The DNA of the CDR3 is TGTGCCAGCAGCTTTGGTCTAGCGGACACCGGGGAGCTGTTTTTT. Protein sequence: CASSFGLADTGELFF. The chain carries TRBV7-9 and TRBJ2-2, with TRBD2 identical over 7 bases. Germline-derived CDR1 and CDR2 are SEHNR and FQNEAQ (reference sequence). Trimming took 3 bases from V and 3 from J; bases not matched to a gene: 4. This CDR3 is 15 amino acids long.

The chain is built from TRBV5-4 and TRBJ2-3; 11 bases line up with TRBD2. V was pared by 1 base and J by 6 bases, with 10 bases of the junction left unmatched. The CDR3 loop spans 17 amino acids. Germline CDR1 and CDR2: SGHNT and YYREEE (reference sequence). CDR3 in DNA: TGTGCCAGCAGCTTGAGAGTAGCGGGGGGGGACGGGGATACGCAGTATTTT. Its protein product is CASSLRVAGGDGDTQYF.

The genes are TRBV7-3 and TRBJ2-7, with 7 bases identical to TRBD2. Germline V CDR1 and CDR2: SGHTA, FQGTGA. V shed 5 bases, J shed 3 bases, and the junction held 10 bases outside the gene matches. The CDR3 sequence is 15 residues long. The CDR3 is CASSLSSGTIYEQYF. CDR3 nucleotides: TGTGCCAGCAGCCTTTCTAGCGGAACCATCTACGAGCAGTACTTC. Full variable domain (outside the CDR3, taken from reference TRBV7-3 and TRBJ2-7): GAGVSQTPSNKVTEKGKYVELRCDPISGHTALYWYRQSLGQGPEFLIYFQGTGAADDSGLPNDRFFAVRPEGSVSTLKIQRTERGDSAVYLCASSLSSGTIYEQYFGPGTRLTVT.

The rearrangement links TRBV5-1 to TRBJ2-5, with 7 bases fitting TRBD1. There are 16 residues in the CDR3. Losses at the gene ends were 2 bases for V and 7 bases for J; bases not matched to a gene: 14. CDR1 is SGHRS and CDR2 is YFSETQ in the germline V gene. CDR3 loop: CASSFQRDSSLGTQYF. The DNA for the CDR3 is TGCGCCAGCAGCTTCCAACGGGACAGCTCCTTGGGGACCCAGTACTTC.

The CDR3 sequence: CASSADKALLYGYTF. The CDR3, as DNA: TGCGCCAGCAGCGCAGACAAAGCCCTTCTCTATGGCTACACCTTC. The V call is TRBV5-1, the J call TRBJ1-2, with D unresolved. The CDR3 consists of 15 residues. Germline-derived CDR1 and CDR2 are SGHRS and YFSETQ. Trimming stripped 4 bases from V and 4 bases from J, with 17 bases between.

The CDR3 is CSVYGTGLPEQYF. The DNA of the CDR3 is TGCAGCGTTTACGGGACAGGGTTGCCCGAGCAGTACTTC. The chain has TRBV29-1 and TRBJ2-7; the match to TRBD1 covers 9 bases. V was pared by 5 bases and J by 6 bases, with 8 bases of the junction left unmatched. This CDR3 comprises 13 residues. Germline loops: CDR1 SQVTM, CDR2 ANQGSEA.

J is TRBJ2-1 and V is TRBV15, with TRBD2 matching 13 bases. The germline gives CDR1 LNHNV, CDR2 YYDKDF (reference sequence). The J segment lost 7 bases and the V segment lost 0 bases, leaving 3 bases of the junction unmatched. The CDR3 is 16 residues long. The CDR3 nucleotides read TGTGCCACCAGCAGAGAGACTAGCGGGGGGAGAAATGAGCAGTTCTTC. Amino acid sequence: CATSRETSGGRNEQFF.

With regard to this clone: The same CDR3 is also encoded by other DNA sequences in this sample. The J gene is TRBJ1-2, the V gene TRBV7-2, with 8 nucleotides matching TRBD1. This CDR3 is 14 amino acids long. Per germline, CDR1 SGHTA and CDR2 FQGNSA. V was pared by 1 base and J by 8 bases, with 6 bases of the junction left unmatched. The CDR3 spells CASSLGQGARGYTF. CDR3 in DNA: TGTGCCAGCAGCTTAGGGCAGGGGGCGCGCGGCTACACCTTC. Full variable domain (missing parts from reference TRBV7-2 and TRBJ1-2): GAGVSQSPSNKVTEKGKDVELRCDPISGHTALYWYRQSLGQGLEFLIYFQGNSAPDKSGLPSDRFSAERTGGSVSTLTIQRTQQEDSAVYLCASSLGQGARGYTFGSGTRLTVV.

This clone was seen a handful of times. This chain connects TRBV10-3 to TRBJ2-1, with 16 bases matching TRBD2. CDR3 length: 15 residues. Germline CDR1 and CDR2: ENHRY and SYGVKD. The junction had 7 bases not matched to a gene; V was cut back by 3 bases and J by 14 bases. CDR3 region: CAISEPGLAGGHKFF. CDR3 coding DNA: TGTGCCATCAGTGAACCGGGACTAGCGGGGGGGCACAAGTTCTTC.

This clone is a singleton in its sample. The chain is built from TRBV28 and TRBJ2-7; maybe TRBD1 (6 bases). The CDR3 totals 15 residues. V lost 6 bases and J lost 4, with 19 bases in between. Germline loops: CDR1 MDHEN, CDR2 SYDVKM. CDR3 nucleotide sequence: TGTGCCAGCAGGCCCACAGGGACCCGACCATACGAGCAGTACTTC. Amino acid sequence: CASRPTGTRPYEQYF.

CDR3 residues: CASSSTRYNEQFF. The CDR3 DNA follows: TGTGCCAGCAGCTCTACCCGATACAATGAGCAGTTCTTC. The gene calls are TRBV11-3 and TRBJ2-1, with D hard to call. Germline assignment: CDR1 SGHNT and CDR2 YENEEA. V was trimmed by 4 bases and J by 4 bases, leaving 8 bases between them. The CDR3 length is 13 residues.

The chain joins TRBV4-2 to TRBJ2-7, with D perhaps matching TRBD2 (5 bases). Germline V gene sequence: CDR1 LGHNA, CDR2 YNFKEQ. The CDR3 is 16 amino acids. V lost 3 bases and J lost 0, with 15 bases in between. The CDR3 nucleotides read TGTGCCAGCAGCCAGACAAGCGGCGGTCTCTCCTACGAGCAGTACTTC. Its protein is CASSQTSGGLSYEQYF.

The sample holds a few counts of this clone. This chain links TRBV5-1 with TRBJ2-3; D may correspond to TRBD1 or TRBD2 (6 bases each). V lost 4 bases and J lost 2, with 14 bases in between. Germline assignment: CDR1 SGHRS and CDR2 YFSETQ. This CDR3 spans 15 amino acids. The CDR3 DNA follows: TGCGCCAGCAGCATGGGGGGCAGGGTCACAGATACGCAGTATTTT. Protein: CASSMGGRVTDTQYF.

This clone appeared a single time. This chain links TRBV5-6 with TRBJ2-2; TRBD2 matches 7 bases. V lost 1 base, J lost 9 bases, and 18 bases stayed unmatched. Per the germline V gene, CDR1 is SGHDT and CDR2 is YYEEEE. The CDR3 sequence is 18 residues long. The DNA of the CDR3 is TGTGCCAGCAGCTTGAATCTAGCGGAGCAGCTAGGTTCCCGGGAGCTGTTTTTT. Translating it yields CASSLNLAEQLGSRELFF.

V and J are TRBV29-1 and TRBJ2-5; a possible D gene is TRBD2 (5 bases). CDR1 SQVTM and CDR2 ANQGSEA come from the germline V gene. The V and J ends lost 4 bases and 6 bases respectively, with 27 bases between them. The CDR3 extends over 17 amino acids. The CDR3 coding sequence is TGCAGCGTTGCCCGTGGGGAGAGTGCGCCATATCGAAAGACCCAGTACTTC. The encoded protein is CSVARGESAPYRKTQYF. Based on the CDR3 plus reference TRBV29-1 and TRBJ2-5, the full variable domain is SAVISQKPSRDICQRGTSLTIQCQVDSQVTMMFWYRQQPGQSLTLIATANQGSEATYESGFVIDKFPISRPNLTFSTLTVSNMSPEDSSIYLCSVARGESAPYRKTQYFGPGTRLLVL.

The chain couples TRBV6-5 to TRBJ1-2, with TRBD1 identical over 8 bases. Trimming took 5 bases from V and 1 from J; bases not matched to a gene: 3. CDR3 length equals 14 residues. Germline values: CDR1 MNHEY, CDR2 SVGAGI. CDR3 sequence (DNA): TGTGCCAGCAGTAGAGACAGGGGTAACTATGGCTACACCTTC. It codes for CASSRDRGNYGYTF.

The chain couples TRBV4-3 to TRBJ2-5, with 14 bases lining up with TRBD2. With 6 bases clipped from V and 5 bases from J, the junction kept 14 bases outside the gene matches. Germline CDR1 and CDR2: LGHNA and YSLEER. The CDR3 is 18 residues long. The CDR3 DNA reads as TGCGCCAGCAGTCGTCCGGGACTAGCGGGAGAGCCAGGGGAGACCCAGTACTTC. Translating gives CASSRPGLAGEPGETQYF.

This sequence joins TRBV4-1 and TRBJ2-1; 7 nucleotides align to TRBD1. The CDR3 is made up of 15 amino acids. CDR1 is MGHRA and CDR2 is YSYEKL in the germline V gene. V was pared by 2 bases and J by 5 bases, with 6 bases of the junction left unmatched. The CDR3 loop reads CASSQTGTANNEQFF. CDR3 nucleotide sequence: TGCGCCAGCAGCCAAACCGGGACAGCCAACAATGAGCAGTTCTTC.

The chain combines TRBV4-1 with TRBJ2-1; 13 bases match TRBD2. Looked up from germline, CDR1 is MGHRA and CDR2 is YSYEKL. CDR3 length: 17 amino acids. J lost 5 bases, V lost 1 base, and 5 bases had no gene match. CDR3 DNA sequence: TGCGCCAGCAGCCAAGGCTCTACTAGCGGGAGGGACAATGAGCAGTTCTTC. This gives the protein CASSQGSTSGRDNEQFF.

This clone showed up just once. The chain carries TRBV30 and TRBJ2-7; 7 bases line up with TRBD1. The CDR3 sequence is 14 residues long. In germline, CDR1 is GTSNPN, CDR2 SVGIG (reference sequence). V lost 1 base, J lost 5 bases, and 8 bases stayed unmatched. CDR3 coding DNA: TGTGCCTGGAGTGGGGACAGTTTCCGAGACGAGCAGTACTTC. It yields the protein CAWSGDSFRDEQYF.

The J gene is TRBJ2-1, the V gene TRBV29-1, with D possibly being TRBD1 (7 bases). The CDR3 loop spans 13 amino acids. Germline assignment: CDR1 SQVTM and CDR2 ANQGSEA. V lost 6 bases, J lost 9 bases, and 18 bases lay in between. CDR3 residues: CSVKGTVGGEQFF. The CDR3 coding sequence is TGCAGCGTGAAGGGGACAGTGGGAGGTGAGCAGTTCTTC.